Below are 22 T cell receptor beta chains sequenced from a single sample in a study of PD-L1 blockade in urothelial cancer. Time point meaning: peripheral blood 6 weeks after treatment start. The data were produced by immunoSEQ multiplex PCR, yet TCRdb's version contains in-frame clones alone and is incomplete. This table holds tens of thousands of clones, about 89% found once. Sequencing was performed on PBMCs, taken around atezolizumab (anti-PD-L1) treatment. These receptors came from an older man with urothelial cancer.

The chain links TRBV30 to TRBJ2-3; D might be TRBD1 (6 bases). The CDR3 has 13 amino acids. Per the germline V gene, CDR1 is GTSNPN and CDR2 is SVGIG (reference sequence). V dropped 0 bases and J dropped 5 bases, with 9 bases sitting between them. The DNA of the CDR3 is TGTGCCTGGAGTGTACAGGGACGAGATACGCAGTATTTT. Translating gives CAWSVQGRDTQYF. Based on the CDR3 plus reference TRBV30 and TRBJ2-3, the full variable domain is SQTIHQWPATLVQPVGSPLSLECTVEGTSNPNLYWYRQAAGRGLQLLFYSVGIGQISSEVPQNLSASRPQDRQFILSSKKLLLSDSGFYLCAWSVQGRDTQYFGPGTRLTVL.

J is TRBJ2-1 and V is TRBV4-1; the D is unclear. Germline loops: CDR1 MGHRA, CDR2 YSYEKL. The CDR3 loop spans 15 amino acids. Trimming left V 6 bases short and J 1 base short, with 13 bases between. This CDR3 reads CASSPPGPSYNEQFF. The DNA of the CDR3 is TGCGCCAGCAGTCCCCCTGGGCCTTCCTACAATGAGCAGTTCTTC.

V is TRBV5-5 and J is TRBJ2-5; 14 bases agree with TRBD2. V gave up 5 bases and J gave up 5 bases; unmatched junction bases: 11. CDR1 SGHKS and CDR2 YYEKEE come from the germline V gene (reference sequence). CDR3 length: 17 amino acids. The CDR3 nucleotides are TGTGCCAGCAGGGATCCGGGACTAGCGGGAGTAGCGGAGACCCAGTACTTC. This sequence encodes CASRDPGLAGVAETQYF.

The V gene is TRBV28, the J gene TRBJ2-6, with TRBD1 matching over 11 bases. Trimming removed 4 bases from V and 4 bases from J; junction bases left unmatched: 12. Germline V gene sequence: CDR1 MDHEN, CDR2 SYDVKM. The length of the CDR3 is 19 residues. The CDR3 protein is CASSSGTGGPPGGANVLTF. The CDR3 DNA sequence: TGTGCCAGCAGTTCCGGGACAGGGGGTCCCCCTGGAGGGGCCAACGTCCTGACTTTC.

The CDR3 DNA sequence: TGTGCCAGCAGCTTTGGTAGCGGGGGAGGAGAGACCCAGTACTTC. It translates to CASSFGSGGGETQYF. The chain employs TRBV13 and TRBJ2-5, with 9 bases that match TRBD2. The V and J ends lost 3 bases and 4 bases, in that order; junction bases with no gene match: 6. This CDR3 has 15 amino acids. The germline CDR1 and CDR2 sequences are PRHDT and FYEKMQ (reference sequence).

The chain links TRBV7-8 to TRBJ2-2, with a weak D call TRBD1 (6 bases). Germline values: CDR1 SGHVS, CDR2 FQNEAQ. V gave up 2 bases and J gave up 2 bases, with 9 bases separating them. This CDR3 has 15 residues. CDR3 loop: CASSLRQVNTGELFF. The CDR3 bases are TGTGCCAGCAGCTTACGACAGGTCAACACCGGGGAGCTGTTTTTT.

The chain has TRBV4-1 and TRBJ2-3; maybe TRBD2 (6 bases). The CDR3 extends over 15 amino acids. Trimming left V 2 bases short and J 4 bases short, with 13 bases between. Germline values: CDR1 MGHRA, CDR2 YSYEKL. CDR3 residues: CASSQLGLGSDTQYF. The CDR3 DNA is TGCGCCAGCAGCCAACTGGGACTGGGATCAGATACGCAGTATTTT.

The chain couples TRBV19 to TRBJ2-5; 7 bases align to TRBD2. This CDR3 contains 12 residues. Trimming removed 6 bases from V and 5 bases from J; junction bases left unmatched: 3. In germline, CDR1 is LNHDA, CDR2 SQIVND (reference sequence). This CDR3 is CASSFSGETQYF. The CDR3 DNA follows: TGTGCCAGTAGCTTTAGCGGGGAGACCCAGTACTTC. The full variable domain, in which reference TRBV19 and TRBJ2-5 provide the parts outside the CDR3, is DGGITQSPKYLFRKEGQNVTLSCEQNLNHDAMYWYRQDPGQGLRLIYYSQIVNDFQKGDIAEGYSVSREKKESFPLTVTSAQKNPTAFYLCASSFSGETQYFGPGTRLLVL.

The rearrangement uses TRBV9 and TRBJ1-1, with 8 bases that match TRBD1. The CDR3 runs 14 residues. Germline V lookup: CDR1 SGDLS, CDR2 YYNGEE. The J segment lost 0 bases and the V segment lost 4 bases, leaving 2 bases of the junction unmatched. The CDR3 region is CASSLDRVNTEAFF. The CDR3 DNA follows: TGTGCCAGCAGCCTGGACAGGGTGAACACTGAAGCTTTCTTT.

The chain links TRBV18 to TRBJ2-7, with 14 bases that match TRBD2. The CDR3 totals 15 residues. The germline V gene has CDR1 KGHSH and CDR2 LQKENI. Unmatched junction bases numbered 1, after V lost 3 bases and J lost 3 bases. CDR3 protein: CASSPGLAGVYEQYF. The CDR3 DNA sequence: TGTGCCAGCTCACCGGGACTAGCGGGAGTCTACGAGCAGTACTTC.

Here the CDR3 reads CASSPGTGFNEQFF. CDR3 bases: TGTGCCAGCAGCCCCGGGACAGGGTTCAATGAGCAGTTCTTC. V is TRBV7-3 and J is TRBJ2-1; 9 bases map to TRBD1. The CDR3 has 14 amino acids. Germline V gene sequence: CDR1 SGHTA, CDR2 FQGTGA. V lost 5 bases and J lost 6; bases outside the gene matches: 5. Variable domain in full (rest from reference TRBV7-3 and TRBJ2-1): GAGVSQTPSNKVTEKGKYVELRCDPISGHTALYWYRQSLGQGPEFLIYFQGTGAADDSGLPNDRFFAVRPEGSVSTLKIQRTERGDSAVYLCASSPGTGFNEQFFGPGTRLTVL.

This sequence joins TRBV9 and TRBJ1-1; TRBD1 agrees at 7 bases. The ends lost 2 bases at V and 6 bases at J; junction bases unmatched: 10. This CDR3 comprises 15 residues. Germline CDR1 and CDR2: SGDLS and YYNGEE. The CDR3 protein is CASSVSTGWEAEAFF. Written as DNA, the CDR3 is TGTGCCAGCAGCGTTTCGACAGGGTGGGAGGCTGAAGCTTTCTTT. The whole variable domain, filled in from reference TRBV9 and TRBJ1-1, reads DSGVTQTPKHLITATGQRVTLRCSPRSGDLSVYWYQQSLDQGLQFLIQYYNGEERAKGNILERFSAQQFPDLHSELNLSSLELGDSALYFCASSVSTGWEAEAFFGQGTRLTVV.

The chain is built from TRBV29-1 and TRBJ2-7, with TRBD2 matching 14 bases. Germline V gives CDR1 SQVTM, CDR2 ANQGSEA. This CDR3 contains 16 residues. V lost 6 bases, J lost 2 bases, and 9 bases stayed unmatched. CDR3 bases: TGCAGCGTCTGGGGACTAGCGGGAGACACGGCCTACGAGCAGTACTTC. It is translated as CSVWGLAGDTAYEQYF.

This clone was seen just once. As DNA, the CDR3 is TGTGCCAGCAGCTTGAGAGGGACAGATACGCAGTATTTT. Translation gives CASSLRGTDTQYF. This chain joins TRBV5-6 and TRBJ2-3; D is perhaps TRBD2 (5 bases). The CDR3 contains 13 residues. Germline loops: CDR1 SGHDT, CDR2 YYEEEE. Trimming stripped 1 base from V and 3 bases from J, with 6 bases between.

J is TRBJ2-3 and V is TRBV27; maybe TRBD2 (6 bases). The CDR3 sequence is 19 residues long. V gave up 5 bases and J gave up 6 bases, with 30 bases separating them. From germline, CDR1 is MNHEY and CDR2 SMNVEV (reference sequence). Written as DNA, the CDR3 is TGTGCCAGCAGTCCTCTTATGGCGCTAGCGCGTGGGCCCGTGGATACGCAGTATTTT. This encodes CASSPLMALARGPVDTQYF.

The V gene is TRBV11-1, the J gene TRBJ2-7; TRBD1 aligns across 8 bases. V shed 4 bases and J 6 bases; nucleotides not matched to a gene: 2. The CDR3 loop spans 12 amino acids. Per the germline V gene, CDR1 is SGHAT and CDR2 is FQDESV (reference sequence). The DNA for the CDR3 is TGTGCCAGCAGCTCCACAGGGGGCGAGCAGTACTTC. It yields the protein CASSSTGGEQYF.

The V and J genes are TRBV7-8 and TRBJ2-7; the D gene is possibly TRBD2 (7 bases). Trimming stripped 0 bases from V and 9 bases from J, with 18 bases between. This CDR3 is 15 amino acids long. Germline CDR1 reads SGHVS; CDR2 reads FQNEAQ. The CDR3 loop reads CASSLAGLLGGGQYF. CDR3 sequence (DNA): TGTGCCAGCAGCTTAGCGGGACTCTTAGGGGGGGGGCAGTACTTC.

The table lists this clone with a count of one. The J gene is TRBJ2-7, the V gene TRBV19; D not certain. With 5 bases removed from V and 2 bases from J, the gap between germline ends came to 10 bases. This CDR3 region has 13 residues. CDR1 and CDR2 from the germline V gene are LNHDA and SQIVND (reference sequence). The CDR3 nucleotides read TGTGCCAGTAGTTTGGGCACCCCCTACGAGCAGTACTTC. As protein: CASSLGTPYEQYF.

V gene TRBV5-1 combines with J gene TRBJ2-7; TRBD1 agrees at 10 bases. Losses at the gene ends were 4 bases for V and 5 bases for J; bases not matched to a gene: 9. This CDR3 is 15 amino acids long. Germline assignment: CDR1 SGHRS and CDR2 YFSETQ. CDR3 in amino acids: CASSPLGQGEHEQYF. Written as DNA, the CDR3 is TGCGCCAGCAGCCCACTAGGACAGGGGGAACACGAGCAGTACTTC.

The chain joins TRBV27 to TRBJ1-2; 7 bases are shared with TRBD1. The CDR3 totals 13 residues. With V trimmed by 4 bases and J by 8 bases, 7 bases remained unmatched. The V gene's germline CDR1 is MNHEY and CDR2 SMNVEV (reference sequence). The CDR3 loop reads CASSYRDSRGYTF. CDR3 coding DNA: TGTGCCAGCAGTTACCGGGACAGTCGGGGCTACACCTTC.

CDR3 nucleotide sequence: TGTGCCAGCAGTTTAGCATCCAGGGGCGCCGGGGAGCTGTTTTTT. Amino acid sequence: CASSLASRGAGELFF. The gene calls are TRBV27 and TRBJ2-2; maybe TRBD1 (6 bases). Germline V CDR1 and CDR2: MNHEY, SMNVEV (reference sequence). V was pared by 2 bases and J by 6 bases, with 13 bases between. The CDR3 extends over 15 amino acids.

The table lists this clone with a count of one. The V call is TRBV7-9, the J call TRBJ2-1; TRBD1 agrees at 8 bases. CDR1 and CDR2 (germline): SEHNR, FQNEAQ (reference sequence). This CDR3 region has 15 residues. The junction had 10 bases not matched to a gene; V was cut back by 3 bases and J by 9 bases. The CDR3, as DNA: TGTGCCAGCAGCTTGGACAGGGATTACCTTAGTGAGCAGTTCTTC. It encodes CASSLDRDYLSEQFF.